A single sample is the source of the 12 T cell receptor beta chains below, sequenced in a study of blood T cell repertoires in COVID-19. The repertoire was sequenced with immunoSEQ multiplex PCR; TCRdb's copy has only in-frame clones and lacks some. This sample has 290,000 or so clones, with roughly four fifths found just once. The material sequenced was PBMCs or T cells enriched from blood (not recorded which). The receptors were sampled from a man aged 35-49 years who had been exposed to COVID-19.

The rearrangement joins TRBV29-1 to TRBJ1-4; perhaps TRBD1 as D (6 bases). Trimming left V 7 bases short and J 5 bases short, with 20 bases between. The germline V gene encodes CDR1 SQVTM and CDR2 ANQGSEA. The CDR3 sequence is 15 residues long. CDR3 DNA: TGCAGCGCAAGAAGACGGGCGGGGGGCAATGAAAAACTGTTTTTT. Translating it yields CSARRRAGGNEKLFF.

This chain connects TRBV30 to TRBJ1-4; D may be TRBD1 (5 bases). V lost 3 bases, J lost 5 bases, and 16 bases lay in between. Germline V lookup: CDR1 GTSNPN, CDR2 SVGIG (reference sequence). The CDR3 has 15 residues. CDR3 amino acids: CAWSGWRRGNEKLFF. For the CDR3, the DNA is TGTGCCTGGAGCGGGTGGCGTCGGGGGAATGAAAAACTGTTTTTT.

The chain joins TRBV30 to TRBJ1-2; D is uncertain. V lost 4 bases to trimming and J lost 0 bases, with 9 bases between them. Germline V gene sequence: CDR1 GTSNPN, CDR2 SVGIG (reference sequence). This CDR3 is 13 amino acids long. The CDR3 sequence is CAWNRIANYGYTF. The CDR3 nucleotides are TGTGCCTGGAATAGAATCGCTAACTATGGCTACACCTTC.

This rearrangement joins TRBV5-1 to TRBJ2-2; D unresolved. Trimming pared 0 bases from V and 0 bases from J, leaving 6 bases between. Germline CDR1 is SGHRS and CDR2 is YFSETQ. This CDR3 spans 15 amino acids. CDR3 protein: CASSLVQSNTGELFF. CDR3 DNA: TGCGCCAGCAGCTTGGTTCAGTCGAACACCGGGGAGCTGTTTTTT.

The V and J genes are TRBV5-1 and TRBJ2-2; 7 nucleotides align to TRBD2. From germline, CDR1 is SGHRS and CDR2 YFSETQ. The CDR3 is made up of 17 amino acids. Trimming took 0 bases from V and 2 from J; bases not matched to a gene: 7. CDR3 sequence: CASSLVWLAVNTGELFF. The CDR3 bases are TGCGCCAGCAGCTTGGTTTGGCTAGCGGTAAACACCGGGGAGCTGTTTTTT.

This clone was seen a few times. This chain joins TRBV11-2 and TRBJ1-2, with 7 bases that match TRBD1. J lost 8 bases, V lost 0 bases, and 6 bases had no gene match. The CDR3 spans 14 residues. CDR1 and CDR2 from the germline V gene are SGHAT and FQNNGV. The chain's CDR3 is CASSLDRGPRGYTF. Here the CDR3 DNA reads TGTGCCAGCAGCTTAGATAGGGGGCCACGCGGCTACACCTTC.

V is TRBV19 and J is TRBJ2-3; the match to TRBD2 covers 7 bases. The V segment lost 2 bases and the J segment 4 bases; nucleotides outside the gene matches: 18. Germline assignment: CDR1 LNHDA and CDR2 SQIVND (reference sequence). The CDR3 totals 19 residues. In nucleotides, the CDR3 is TGTGCCAGTAGTATAAGGACTAGTAGTGGGTCGAGGTTGTCAGATACGCAGTATTTT. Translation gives CASSIRTSSGSRLSDTQYF.

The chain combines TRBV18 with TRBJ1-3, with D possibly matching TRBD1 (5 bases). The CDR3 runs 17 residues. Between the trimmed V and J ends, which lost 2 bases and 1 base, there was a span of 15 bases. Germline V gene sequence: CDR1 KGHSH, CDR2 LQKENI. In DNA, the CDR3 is TGTGCCAGCTCACCAAGGGGCCCTCGGAGTTCTGGAAACACCATATATTTT. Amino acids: CASSPRGPRSSGNTIYF.

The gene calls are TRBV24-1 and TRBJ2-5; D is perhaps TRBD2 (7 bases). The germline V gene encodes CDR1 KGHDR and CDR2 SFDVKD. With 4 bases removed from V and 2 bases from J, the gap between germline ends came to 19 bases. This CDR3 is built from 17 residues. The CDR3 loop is CATSDNTGRGGQETQYF. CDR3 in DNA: TGTGCCACCAGTGACAATACGGGGAGGGGGGGACAAGAGACCCAGTACTTC.

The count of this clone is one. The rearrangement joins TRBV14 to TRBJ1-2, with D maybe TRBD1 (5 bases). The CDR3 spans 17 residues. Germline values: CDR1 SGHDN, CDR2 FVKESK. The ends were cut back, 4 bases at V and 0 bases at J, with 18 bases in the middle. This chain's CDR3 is CASSPLRSRGTNYGYTF. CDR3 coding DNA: TGTGCCAGCAGCCCTCTGAGAAGCCGGGGGACTAACTATGGCTACACCTTC.

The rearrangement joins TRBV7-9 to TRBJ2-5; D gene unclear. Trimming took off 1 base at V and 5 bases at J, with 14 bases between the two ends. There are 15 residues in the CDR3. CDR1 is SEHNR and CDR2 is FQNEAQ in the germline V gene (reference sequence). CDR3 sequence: CASSLGLRELETQYF. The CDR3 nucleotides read TGTGCCAGCAGCTTAGGTCTGCGAGAGCTGGAGACCCAGTACTTC. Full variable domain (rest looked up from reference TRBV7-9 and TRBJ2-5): DTGVSQNPRHKITKRGQNVTFRCDPISEHNRLYWYRQTLGQGPEFLTYFQNEAQLEKSRLLSDRFSAERPKGSFSTLEIQRTEQGDSAMYLCASSLGLRELETQYFGPGTRLLVL.

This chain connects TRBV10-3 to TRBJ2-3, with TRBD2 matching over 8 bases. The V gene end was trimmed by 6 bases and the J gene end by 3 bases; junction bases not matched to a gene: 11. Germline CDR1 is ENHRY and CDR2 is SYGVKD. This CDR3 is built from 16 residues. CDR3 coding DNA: TGTGCCATCAGCGCGCGAGCGGGAGTTAGTACAGATACGCAGTATTTT. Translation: CAISARAGVSTDTQYF.